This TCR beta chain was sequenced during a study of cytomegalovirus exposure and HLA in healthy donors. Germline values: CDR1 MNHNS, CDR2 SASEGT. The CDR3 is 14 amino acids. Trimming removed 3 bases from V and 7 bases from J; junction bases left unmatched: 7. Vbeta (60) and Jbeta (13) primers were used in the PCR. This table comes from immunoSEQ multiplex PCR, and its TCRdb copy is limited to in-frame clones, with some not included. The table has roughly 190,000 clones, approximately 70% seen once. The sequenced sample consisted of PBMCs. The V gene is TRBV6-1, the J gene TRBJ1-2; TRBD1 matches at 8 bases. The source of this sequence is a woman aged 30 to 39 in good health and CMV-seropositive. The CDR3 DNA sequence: TGTGCCAGCAGTGAGCCTCAGGGGGCGAGTGGCTACACCTTC. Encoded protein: CASSEPQGASGYTF.